The source of this T cell receptor beta chain is a study of shared clonotypes between healthy human individuals. The assay was carried out at the deep level. Every subset had its genomic DNA shared out evenly among several immunoSEQ plates. Profiling relied on immunoSEQ multiplex PCR, and the TCRdb table lists in-frame clones only, not all of them. The sample lists some 1 million clones, 65% to 80% occurring once. With respect to this clone: Its antigen remains unknown.

Broader study findings: In general, naive subsets displayed greater estimated richness than memory subsets did.

V gave up 5 bases and J gave up 7 bases; unmatched junction bases: 8. In germline, CDR1 is SGHVS, CDR2 FQNEAQ. The CDR3 covers 14 residues. Sequencing was carried out using memory CD4+ T cells sorted from blood. The sample's subset: CD45RA-negative fraction. The TCR sequence derives from a man aged 18 to 29 in good health. The chain employs TRBV7-8 and TRBJ1-5; 7 bases are a match to TRBD1. The CDR3 sequence is CASSPDRVPQPQHF. In DNA form, the CDR3 reads TGTGCCAGCAGCCCCGACAGGGTCCCGCAGCCCCAGCATTTT.